The 23 T cell receptor beta chains presented below share a single source sample, sequenced in a study of shared clonotypes between healthy human individuals. The method was immunoSEQ multiplex PCR; TCRdb's version includes in-frame clones alone and lacks a portion of them. The sample includes roughly 2.5 million clones, just over 90% of them seen just once. The sequencing sample was made of naive CD4+ T cells sorted from blood. Subset in this sample: CD45RA+ positively selected. These receptors all stem from a man between 18 and 35 years old in good health.

The J gene is TRBJ2-5, the V gene TRBV6-5; 9 bases map to TRBD2. The CDR3 extends over 14 amino acids. Trimming at V came to 5 bases and at J to 5 bases, leaving 6 bases not matched to a gene. Germline assignment: CDR1 MNHEY and CDR2 SVGAGI. The CDR3 sequence is CASSHSGGGETQYF. The CDR3 nucleotides read TGTGCCAGCAGTCATAGCGGGGGCGGGGAGACCCAGTACTTC.

The chain links TRBV5-1 to TRBJ2-7, with D unclear. This CDR3 spans 14 amino acids. V was shortened by 4 bases and J by 1 base, with 12 bases between the two germline ends. Germline CDR1 and CDR2: SGHRS and YFSETQ. The DNA for the CDR3 is TGCGCCAGCAGCGGTACCGGGCCGTCCTACGAGCAGTACTTC. This encodes CASSGTGPSYEQYF.

On this clone: The sample holds other DNA sequences that translate to the same CDR3. The V gene is TRBV6-6, the J gene TRBJ2-3; no definite D call. V lost 6 bases and J lost 0, with 7 bases in between. CDR1 and CDR2 from the germline V gene are MNHNY and SVGAGI (reference sequence). There are 13 residues in the CDR3. The CDR3 region has the DNA TGTGCCAGCAGAGAAGGCAGCACAGATACGCAGTATTTT. Translation: CASREGSTDTQYF.

The chain combines TRBV10-3 with TRBJ2-3; unclear D gene. Germline V gene sequence: CDR1 ENHRY, CDR2 SYGVKD. The germline V and J ends were trimmed by 2 bases and 0 bases, with 9 bases remaining between them. This CDR3 comprises 15 residues. The CDR3 coding sequence is TGTGCCATCAGTGAGGGAACAGAGAGCACAGATACGCAGTATTTT. This encodes CAISEGTESTDTQYF.

The chain recombines TRBV27 with TRBJ1-1; D unclear. Germline CDR1 is MNHEY and CDR2 is SMNVEV (reference sequence). Trimming took off 6 bases at V and 1 base at J, with 12 bases between the two ends. CDR3 size: 14 residues. The CDR3 coding sequence is TGTGCCAGCAGCCTTGAGGGCAGGAACACTGAAGCTTTCTTT. Its protein is CASSLEGRNTEAFF.

This clone was counted once. This sequence joins TRBV7-9 and TRBJ2-7; tentatively, D is TRBD1 or TRBD2 (5 bases each). The CDR3 contains 15 residues. Germline V gene lookup returns CDR1 SEHNR and CDR2 FQNEAQ (reference sequence). V lost 2 bases, J lost 2 bases, and 13 bases lay in between. CDR3 sequence reads: CASSLSGPMAYEQYF. In DNA, the CDR3 is TGTGCCAGCAGCTTATCGGGACCGATGGCCTACGAGCAGTACTTC. Filled out from reference TRBV7-9 and TRBJ2-7, the complete variable domain reads DTGVSQNPRHKITKRGQNVTFRCDPISEHNRLYWYRQTLGQGPEFLTYFQNEAQLEKSRLLSDRFSAERPKGSFSTLEIQRTEQGDSAMYLCASSLSGPMAYEQYFGPGTRLTVT.

This clone has only one observation. The chain joins TRBV6-1 to TRBJ1-6; possible D gene TRBD1, 5 bases. The CDR3 runs 13 residues. CDR1 is MNHNS and CDR2 is SASEGT in the germline V gene. The V gene lost 4 bases and the J gene lost 8 bases, with 9 bases spanning the gap. The CDR3 region is CASSGTLHSPLHF. The CDR3 DNA follows: TGTGCCAGCAGTGGGACACTGCATTCACCCCTCCACTTT.

V is TRBV29-1 and J is TRBJ1-2; D not resolved. The V end lost 7 bases, the J end lost 2 bases, and 17 bases lay between the germline ends. The CDR3 runs 14 residues. In germline, CDR1 is SQVTM, CDR2 ANQGSEA. The CDR3 DNA follows: TGCAGCGCCTTACCGGGGTCCTTAAACTATGGCTACACCTTC. Protein: CSALPGSLNYGYTF.

The CDR3 sequence is CASSLGTEFYEQYF. CDR3 coding DNA: TGCGCCAGCAGCTTGGGGACGGAGTTCTACGAGCAGTACTTC. The genes are TRBV5-1 and TRBJ2-7; D is undetermined. The V gene lost 0 bases and the J gene lost 3 bases, with 10 bases spanning the gap. Per the germline V gene, CDR1 is SGHRS and CDR2 is YFSETQ. The CDR3 contains 14 residues.

The V and J genes are TRBV5-1 and TRBJ2-3; 9 bases are shared with TRBD2. Germline CDR1 SGHRS, CDR2 YFSETQ. V shed 5 bases and J 5 bases; nucleotides not matched to a gene: 6. The CDR3 length is 14 residues. The DNA for the CDR3 is TGCGCCAGCAGGACTAGCGGATTCAAAGATACGCAGTATTTT. Residues: CASRTSGFKDTQYF.

J is TRBJ1-5 and V is TRBV15; tentative D call: TRBD1 (6 bases). Germline V gene sequence: CDR1 LNHNV, CDR2 YYDKDF (reference sequence). Trimming pared 2 bases from V and 0 bases from J, leaving 11 bases between. CDR3 size: 16 residues. The CDR3 DNA follows: TGTGCCACCAGCAGAACGAAGGACAGTAGCAATCAGCCCCAGCATTTT. Translation gives CATSRTKDSSNQPQHF. The variable domain in full, completed from reference TRBV15 and TRBJ1-5, reads DAMVIQNPRYQVTQFGKPVTLSCSQTLNHNVMYWYQQKSSQAPKLLFHYYDKDFNNEADTPDNFQSRRPNTSFCFLDIRSPGLGDTAMYLCATSRTKDSSNQPQHFGDGTRLSIL.

The chain recombines TRBV6-5 with TRBJ1-6, with D maybe TRBD1 (5 bases). V was clipped by 7 bases and J by 6 bases, with 13 bases between them. CDR1 and CDR2 (germline): MNHEY, SVGAGI. This CDR3 comprises 14 residues. For the CDR3, the DNA is TGTGCCAGCAATCCAGGGTTGGGTAATTCACCCCTCCACTTT. This sequence encodes CASNPGLGNSPLHF.

This sequence joins TRBV6-5 and TRBJ1-2, with D uncertain. The CDR3 spans 14 residues. V was pared by 6 bases and J by 3 bases, with 14 bases between. Looked up from germline, CDR1 is MNHEY and CDR2 is SVGAGI. The CDR3 DNA reads TGTGCCAGCAGCAACCGGGGTGTTGACTATGGCTACACCTTC. Translating it yields CASSNRGVDYGYTF.

The chain carries TRBV2 and TRBJ2-2; D remains unclear. The CDR3 totals 11 residues. From germline, CDR1 is SNHLY and CDR2 FYNNEI. V lost 7 bases, J lost 6 bases, and 6 bases lay in between. The CDR3 nucleotides are TGTGCCAGCAAGAGGTCCGGGGAGCTGTTTTTT. Its translation: CASKRSGELFF. The whole variable domain, filled in from reference TRBV2 and TRBJ2-2, reads EPEVTQTPSHQVTQMGQEVILRCVPISNHLYFYWYRQILGQKVEFLVSFYNNEISEKSEIFDDQFSVERPDGSNFTLKIRSTKLEDSAMYFCASKRSGELFFGEGSRLTVL.

The chain carries TRBV25-1 and TRBJ2-6, with 7 bases aligning to TRBD1. Germline V CDR1 and CDR2: MGHDK, SYGVNS. The CDR3 contains 17 residues. With 1 base clipped from V and 4 bases from J, the junction kept 7 bases outside the gene matches. The CDR3 here is CASSESRGGTGANVLTF. CDR3 in DNA: TGTGCCAGCAGTGAATCAAGAGGGGGCACCGGGGCCAACGTCCTGACTTTC.

Note on this clone: The sample has other DNA sequences that encode this CDR3 too. This chain uses TRBV28 with TRBJ2-5; 7 bases are a match to TRBD1. J was trimmed by 1 base and V by 5 bases; bases with no gene match: 1. This CDR3 region has 13 residues. The germline V gene encodes CDR1 MDHEN and CDR2 SYDVKM. DNA of the CDR3: TGTGCCAGCAGTCGACAGGGCCAAGAGACCCAGTACTTC. The encoded protein is CASSRQGQETQYF.

The chain joins TRBV5-8 to TRBJ1-6, with a possible D match to TRBD1 (5 bases). CDR1 and CDR2 from the germline V gene are SGHTS and YDEGEE. V lost 4 bases and J 3 bases, leaving 17 bases between the germline ends. The CDR3 contains 17 residues. DNA for the CDR3: TGTGCCAGCAGCCTAGCCGTGGGGGTATTCTATAATTCACCCCTCCACTTT. This gives the protein CASSLAVGVFYNSPLHF.

The chain is built from TRBV5-1 and TRBJ2-7; 10 positions match TRBD1. J lost 3 bases, V lost 7 bases, and 1 base had no gene match. CDR1 and CDR2 from the germline V gene are SGHRS and YFSETQ. The CDR3 covers 12 residues. The CDR3 bases are TGCGCCAGCGGGGACAGGGGCTACGAGCAGTACTTC. It codes for CASGDRGYEQYF.

V gene TRBV5-4 combines with J gene TRBJ2-3; possibly TRBD1 for D (5 bases). This CDR3 has 16 residues. Trimming removed 0 bases at V and 4 bases at J, with 15 bases between. In germline, CDR1 is SGHNT, CDR2 YYREEE (reference sequence). In DNA form, the CDR3 reads TGTGCCAGCAGCTTGGGGGGCCTACTTACTTCAGATACGCAGTATTTT. Its protein product is CASSLGGLLTSDTQYF.

The rearrangement links TRBV5-1 to TRBJ2-1; D perhaps matches TRBD1 (6 bases). With 4 bases removed from V and 1 base from J, the gap between germline ends came to 15 bases. This CDR3 is built from 16 residues. Germline CDR1 is SGHRS and CDR2 is YFSETQ. The CDR3 coding sequence is TGCGCCAGCAGCGCAGGGGTCCTATCATCCTACAATGAGCAGTTCTTC. Its protein is CASSAGVLSSYNEQFF. Full variable domain (missing parts from reference TRBV5-1 and TRBJ2-1): KAGVTQTPRYLIKTRGQQVTLSCSPISGHRSVSWYQQTPGQGLQFLFEYFSETQRNKGNFPGRFSGRQFSNSRSEMNVSTLELGDSALYLCASSAGVLSSYNEQFFGPGTRLTVL.

To note about this clone: This CDR3 is also generated by other DNA sequences in the sample. The chain carries TRBV20-1 and TRBJ2-3; D gene unclear. With 4 bases removed from V and 2 bases from J, the gap between germline ends came to 4 bases. The germline gives CDR1 DFQATT, CDR2 SNEGSKA (reference sequence). CDR3 size: 11 residues. CDR3 DNA: TGCAGTGCTACCCTCACAGATACGCAGTATTTT. Its protein is CSATLTDTQYF.

The chain combines TRBV5-1 with TRBJ2-7; D may correspond to TRBD1 or TRBD2 (6 bases each). CDR1 and CDR2 from the germline V gene are SGHRS and YFSETQ. This CDR3 spans 14 amino acids. V was cut by 2 bases and J by 2 bases, with 11 bases left in between. The CDR3: CASSLGGPAYEQYF. CDR3 coding DNA: TGCGCCAGCAGCTTAGGGGGGCCTGCCTACGAGCAGTACTTC.

Note on this clone: The same CDR3 also results from other DNA sequences found in this sample. The genes are TRBV25-1 and TRBJ2-2; tentative D call: TRBD1 (5 bases). With 6 bases removed from V and 0 bases from J, the gap between germline ends came to 8 bases. Germline CDR1 is MGHDK and CDR2 is SYGVNS. This CDR3 spans 14 amino acids. The CDR3 coding sequence is TGTGCCAGCAGAGGACAATCGAACACCGGGGAGCTGTTTTTT. Translated: CASRGQSNTGELFF.